These T cell receptor beta chains were read from a single sample in a study of tumor-infiltrating lymphocytes in localized non-small cell lung cancer. Sequencing used immunoSEQ multiplex PCR; TCRdb keeps in-frame clones, though not all of them. The sample has 27,000 or so clones; roughly 88% are singletons. The sequenced sample was lung tumor tissue. These receptors were taken from a human donor with non-small cell lung cancer. CDR3s leave out the opening cysteine and the closing phenylalanine or tryptophan. Each record gives: J gene, CDR3 length, V gene, CDR3 protein.

>TRBJ2-1|12|TRBV2
ASSVGGSYNEQF
>TRBJ1-3|11|TRBV9
ASSVDGGNTIY
>TRBJ2-7|13|TRBV5-5
ASSLAGTGVYEQY
>TRBJ2-3|10|TRBV29-1
SVESVTDTQY
>TRBJ1-3|11|TRBV10-3
AISGQGANTIY
>TRBJ1-2|14|TRBV15
ATSREAGAVNYGYT
>TRBJ2-2|10|TRBV7-2
ASSREVGELF
>TRBJ1-6|13|TRBV4-2
ASSQGGVLNSPLH
>TRBJ2-5|11|TRBV11-3
ASSLDYQGTQY
>TRBJ1-2|10|TRBV6-5
ASSSNYGGYT
>TRBJ1-4|14|TRBV7-9
ASSLGTSYPNEKLF
>TRBJ1-2|12|TRBV19
ASSPSRTGGDYT
>TRBJ1-6|16|TRBV9
ASSVGPLGQGAVSPLH
>TRBJ2-3|12|TRBV6-5
ASSRTQRTDTQY
>TRBJ2-7|13|TRBV7-8
ASSKRDSPIDEQY
>TRBJ1-1|12|TRBV7-9
ASSLGGMNTEAF